Listed below are T cell receptor beta chains from one sample, sequenced in a study of molecular identifiers for immune sequencing clone quantification. MiXCR was run by TCRdb on the PCR reads, yielding one entry per CDR3 protein. The sample lists about 60,000 distinct CDR3 sequences, over 15% occurring once. The material sequenced was naive CD8+ T cells from blood, with Jurkat cell RNA spiked in. These receptors were taken from a human donor in good health. Some libraries in this study had Jurkat cell RNA spiked in. Each CDR3 is given with its conserved first and last residue. D genes are given only for firm matches. Part of the rows lack a size; the others show once, few, many or a class for expanded clones.

clone_size: few
v_call: TRBV5-1
j_call: TRBJ2-1
d_call: .
cdr3_aa: CASSLAFREKTYNEQFF
cdr3_nt: TGCGCCAGCAGCTTGGCCTTTCGGGAGAAAACCTACAATGAGCAGTTCTTC

clone_size: many
v_call: TRBV28
j_call: TRBJ2-7
d_call: TRBD1
cdr3_aa: CASSFAVRGPGQGKYEQYF
cdr3_nt: TGTGCCAGCAGTTTTGCGGTTCGGGGACCGGGACAGGGGAAGTACGAGCAGTACTTC

clone_size: many
v_call: TRBV6-1
j_call: TRBJ2-3
d_call: .
cdr3_aa: CASSGGVTDTQYF
cdr3_nt: TGTGCCAGCAGCGGCGGGGTCACAGATACGCAGTATTTT

clone_size: .
v_call: TRBV14
j_call: TRBJ2-1
d_call: TRBD2
cdr3_aa: CASSQPREGLDEQFF
cdr3_nt: TGTGCCAGCAGCCAGCCGCGGGAGGGCCTCGATGAGCAGTTCTTC

clone_size: many
v_call: TRBV7-9
j_call: TRBJ2-3
d_call: TRBD2
cdr3_aa: CASSPTLAGADTQYF
cdr3_nt: TGTGCCAGCAGCCCAACACTAGCGGGAGCGGATACGCAGTATTTT

clone_size: many
v_call: TRBV27
j_call: TRBJ2-7
d_call: .
cdr3_aa: CASSLSPLSEQYF
cdr3_nt: TGTGCCAGCAGTTTATCTCCTCTTTCCGAGCAGTACTTC

clone_size: many
v_call: TRBV30
j_call: TRBJ2-1
d_call: TRBD2
cdr3_aa: CAGGVPLYNEQFF
cdr3_nt: TGTGCCGGGGGGGTGCCCCTTTACAATGAGCAGTTCTTC

clone_size: many
v_call: TRBV5-1
j_call: TRBJ2-5
d_call: TRBD1
cdr3_aa: CASSLDGTAQETQYF
cdr3_nt: TGCGCCAGCAGCTTGGATGGGACAGCCCAAGAGACCCAGTACTTC

clone_size: medium-sized
v_call: TRBV7-2
j_call: TRBJ2-5
d_call: .
cdr3_aa: CASSPNSGRGGETQYF
cdr3_nt: TGTGCCAGCAGCCCGAATAGCGGAAGGGGGGGCGAGACCCAGTACTTC

clone_size: many
v_call: TRBV3-1
j_call: TRBJ2-1
d_call: TRBD2
cdr3_aa: CASSQMLASGNNEQFF
cdr3_nt: TGTGCCAGCAGCCAAATGTTGGCTAGCGGGAATAATGAGCAGTTCTTC

clone_size: few
v_call: TRBV19
j_call: TRBJ2-3
d_call: .
cdr3_aa: CASSQTGLTDTQYF
cdr3_nt: TGTGCCAGTAGCCAGACAGGTCTCACAGATACGCAGTATTTT

clone_size: .
v_call: TRBV5-6
j_call: TRBJ2-7
d_call: .
cdr3_aa: CASSLGGGHEQYF
cdr3_nt: TGTGCCAGCAGCCTGGGCGGGGGCCACGAGCAGTACTTC

clone_size: .
v_call: TRBV28
j_call: TRBJ1-3
d_call: .
cdr3_aa: CASSARGGGNTIHF
cdr3_nt: TGTGCCAGCAGTGCGAGGGGGGGGGGAAACACCATACATTTT

clone_size: few
v_call: TRBV6-5
j_call: TRBJ1-2
d_call: .
cdr3_aa: CASSYFIRGEFNYGYTF
cdr3_nt: TGTGCCAGCAGTTACTTTATTCGTGGGGAGTTTAACTATGGCTACACCTTC

clone_size: many
v_call: TRBV20-1
j_call: TRBJ1-1
d_call: TRBD1
cdr3_aa: CSAWRGGQGHTEAFF
cdr3_nt: TGCAGTGCTTGGCGGGGGGGACAGGGCCACACTGAAGCTTTCTTT

clone_size: few
v_call: TRBV5-6
j_call: TRBJ2-2
d_call: TRBD1
cdr3_aa: CASSLARDRPSLGELFF
cdr3_nt: TGTGCCAGCAGCTTGGCCCGGGACAGGCCTTCACTCGGGGAGCTGTTTTTT

clone_size: many
v_call: TRBV7-9
j_call: TRBJ2-5
d_call: TRBD2
cdr3_aa: CAGGNGGGEIQETQYF
cdr3_nt: TGTGCCGGGGGAAATGGGGGGGGGGAAATCCAAGAGACCCAGTACTTC

clone_size: many
v_call: TRBV6-1
j_call: TRBJ2-7
d_call: TRBD1
cdr3_aa: CASSYTGVLTYEQYF
cdr3_nt: TGTGCCAGCAGTTATACAGGGGTATTAACCTACGAGCAGTACTTC

clone_size: many
v_call: TRBV7-9
j_call: TRBJ2-5
d_call: .
cdr3_aa: CASAQAVQETQYF
cdr3_nt: TGTGCCAGCGCCCAGGCAGTCCAAGAGACCCAGTACTTC

clone_size: many
v_call: TRBV12-3/TRBV12-4
j_call: TRBJ2-1
d_call: TRBD1
cdr3_aa: CASSFGSGQHNEQFF
cdr3_nt: TGTGCCAGCAGTTTCGGGTCGGGACAGCACAATGAGCAGTTCTTC

clone_size: .
v_call: TRBV4-1
j_call: TRBJ2-7
d_call: .
cdr3_aa: CASSYSGSSYEQYF
cdr3_nt: TGCGCCAGCAGCTACAGCGGAAGCTCCTACGAGCAGTACTTC

clone_size: .
v_call: TRBV7-9
j_call: TRBJ2-5
d_call: TRBD2
cdr3_aa: CASSPMTSGAPQETQYF
cdr3_nt: TGTGCCAGCAGCCCCATGACTAGCGGGGCTCCTCAAGAGACTCAGTACTTC

clone_size: .
v_call: TRBV10-3
j_call: TRBJ2-7
d_call: .
cdr3_aa: CAISGKVYEQYF
cdr3_nt: TGTGCCATCAGTGGTAAAGTCTACGAGCAGTACTTC

clone_size: many
v_call: TRBV7-6
j_call: TRBJ2-3
d_call: .
cdr3_aa: CASSLNRASTDTQYF
cdr3_nt: TGTGCCAGCAGCTTAAATCGGGCGAGCACAGATACGCAGTATTTT

clone_size: many
v_call: TRBV29-1
j_call: TRBJ2-2
d_call: .
cdr3_aa: CSVESGELFF
cdr3_nt: TGCAGCGTTGAATCCGGGGAGCTGTTTTTT

clone_size: .
v_call: TRBV11-3
j_call: TRBJ2-7
d_call: TRBD1
cdr3_aa: CASSLIGQGQQQYF
cdr3_nt: TGTGCCAGCAGCTTAATAGGACAGGGTCAGCAGCAGTACTTC

clone_size: few
v_call: TRBV7-9
j_call: TRBJ2-7
d_call: .
cdr3_aa: CASGHVPGEQYF
cdr3_nt: TGTGCCAGCGGTCATGTGCCAGGCGAGCAGTACTTC

clone_size: .
v_call: TRBV3-1
j_call: TRBJ2-7
d_call: .
cdr3_aa: CASSQLVFRSYEQYF
cdr3_nt: TGTGCCAGCAGCCAACTCGTCTTCCGCTCCTACGAGCAGTACTTC

clone_size: many
v_call: TRBV15
j_call: TRBJ1-2
d_call: .
cdr3_aa: CATSRSRQNTNYGYTF
cdr3_nt: TGTGCCACCAGCAGATCTAGACAGAACACCAACTATGGCTACACCTTC

clone_size: .
v_call: TRBV7-8
j_call: TRBJ2-3
d_call: .
cdr3_aa: CASSLLAKGGTDTQNF
cdr3_nt: TGTGCCAGCAGCTTGCTAGCGAAAGGAGGCACAGATACGCAGAATTTT

clone_size: many
v_call: TRBV29-1
j_call: TRBJ2-1
d_call: .
cdr3_aa: CSVITGGGNEQFF
cdr3_nt: TGCAGCGTTATAACAGGGGGAGGGAATGAGCAGTTCTTC

clone_size: many
v_call: TRBV30
j_call: TRBJ2-1
d_call: .
cdr3_aa: CAWSAGPYNEQFF
cdr3_nt: TGTGCCTGGAGCGCGGGCCCCTACAATGAGCAGTTCTTC

clone_size: many
v_call: TRBV27
j_call: TRBJ2-3
d_call: .
cdr3_aa: CASSPLGSYTDTQYF
cdr3_nt: TGTGCCAGCAGTCCCCTAGGGTCGTACACAGATACGCAGTATTTT

clone_size: many
v_call: TRBV5-4
j_call: TRBJ2-3
d_call: TRBD2
cdr3_aa: CASSLPAGDGGRRGHTDTQYF
cdr3_nt: TGTGCCAGCAGCTTACCGGCGGGGGATGGCGGGAGGCGAGGTCACACAGATACGCAGTATTTT

clone_size: few
v_call: TRBV13
j_call: TRBJ2-5
d_call: .
cdr3_aa: CASSTQETQYF
cdr3_nt: TGTGCCAGCAGTACTCAAGAGACCCAGTACTTC

clone_size: many
v_call: TRBV15
j_call: TRBJ2-7
d_call: .
cdr3_aa: CATSRGSGPTYEQYF
cdr3_nt: TGTGCCACCAGCAGAGGAAGCGGGCCGACCTACGAGCAGTACTTC

clone_size: many
v_call: TRBV5-6
j_call: TRBJ1-5
d_call: .
cdr3_aa: CASSFGMGQPQHF
cdr3_nt: TGTGCCAGCAGCTTTGGGATGGGTCAGCCCCAGCATTTT

clone_size: .
v_call: TRBV5-1
j_call: TRBJ2-1
d_call: TRBD1
cdr3_aa: CASSYAGTGGLDEQFF
cdr3_nt: TGCGCCAGCAGCTATGCCGGGACAGGGGGTCTCGATGAGCAGTTCTTC

clone_size: many
v_call: TRBV27
j_call: TRBJ1-1
d_call: .
cdr3_aa: CASRSGGRVTEAFF
cdr3_nt: TGTGCCAGCAGGTCGGGGGGGCGCGTCACTGAAGCTTTCTTT

clone_size: many
v_call: TRBV28
j_call: TRBJ1-2
d_call: .
cdr3_aa: CASSLYTGPRGYTF
cdr3_nt: TGTGCCAGCAGTTTATACACAGGCCCAAGAGGCTACACCTTC

clone_size: many
v_call: TRBV6-2/TRBV6-3
j_call: TRBJ1-1
d_call: TRBD1
cdr3_aa: CASRGTVMNTEAFF
cdr3_nt: TGTGCCAGCAGGGGGACAGTCATGAACACTGAAGCTTTCTTT

clone_size: .
v_call: TRBV29-1
j_call: TRBJ2-1
d_call: TRBD2
cdr3_aa: CSVGGGGLGLAGVDEQFF
cdr3_nt: TGCAGCGTTGGGGGGGGGGGACTGGGACTAGCGGGAGTCGATGAGCAGTTCTTC

clone_size: few
v_call: TRBV7-8
j_call: TRBJ1-4
d_call: TRBD1
cdr3_aa: CASSSLGQNEKLFF
cdr3_nt: TGTGCCAGCAGCTCCCTGGGACAGAATGAAAAACTGTTTTTT

clone_size: many
v_call: TRBV29-1
j_call: TRBJ2-2
d_call: .
cdr3_aa: CSVQPLGAIGELFF
cdr3_nt: TGCAGCGTTCAACCATTGGGAGCAATCGGGGAGCTGTTTTTT

clone_size: many
v_call: TRBV27
j_call: TRBJ1-6
d_call: .
cdr3_aa: CASSLSLGSPLHF
cdr3_nt: TGTGCCAGCAGTTTATCGCTCGGTTCACCCCTCCACTTT

clone_size: many
v_call: TRBV2
j_call: TRBJ1-5
d_call: TRBD1
cdr3_aa: CASSLTGELNQPQHF
cdr3_nt: TGTGCCAGCAGTTTAACAGGGGAACTGAATCAGCCCCAGCATTTT

clone_size: many
v_call: TRBV18
j_call: TRBJ2-7
d_call: TRBD2
cdr3_aa: CASSPGTVAGPGEQYF
cdr3_nt: TGTGCCAGCTCACCAGGCACGGTAGCGGGGCCGGGGGAGCAGTACTTC

clone_size: .
v_call: TRBV11-3
j_call: TRBJ2-5
d_call: .
cdr3_aa: CASSTGQGIPETQYF
cdr3_nt: TGTGCCAGCAGCACCGGGCAGGGGATCCCAGAGACCCAGTACTTC

clone_size: many
v_call: TRBV7-8
j_call: TRBJ1-5
d_call: .
cdr3_aa: CASSLEVGRSNQPQHF
cdr3_nt: TGTGCCAGCAGCTTAGAAGTGGGACGCAGCAATCAGCCCCAGCATTTT